The 5 T cell receptor beta chains below all came from one sample that was sequenced in a study of T cell responses to AZD1222 COVID-19 vaccine. The method was immunoSEQ multiplex PCR; TCRdb's version includes in-frame clones alone and lacks a portion of them. The sample contains more than 150,000 clones, more than 75% of which appear only once. The sample in question was peripheral blood, obtained 28 days after the second AZD1222 dose. These receptor sequences come from an adult who received the AZD1222 COVID-19 vaccine.

This sequence joins TRBV5-6 and TRBJ1-1; D unclear. Germline loops: CDR1 SGHDT, CDR2 YYEEEE. Trimming took 0 bases from V and 1 from J, leaving 4 bases between them. The CDR3 is 13 amino acids. CDR3 residues: CASSLEANTEAFF. Here the CDR3 DNA reads TGTGCCAGCAGCTTGGAGGCGAACACTGAAGCTTTCTTT.

This sequence joins TRBV6-4 and TRBJ2-5, with D unresolved. The V and J ends lost 0 bases and 5 bases respectively, with 4 bases between them. Germline V gene data show CDR1 as MRHNA and CDR2 as SNTAGT. The CDR3 contains 12 residues. CDR3 coding DNA: TGTGCCAGCAGTGACTCGAGGGAGACCCAGTACTTC. Amino acid sequence: CASSDSRETQYF.

There are a few counts of this clone. V gene TRBV19 combines with J gene TRBJ1-1, with 7 positions matching TRBD1. The CDR3 spans 16 residues. Germline loops: CDR1 LNHDA, CDR2 SQIVND (reference sequence). J gave up 0 bases and V 6 bases, and 10 bases lay outside the gene matches. The CDR3 DNA sequence: TGTGCCAGTAGCCAGGGGGGAATAGGGATGAACACTGAAGCTTTCTTT. Translating it yields CASSQGGIGMNTEAFF. Drawing the rest from reference TRBV19 and TRBJ1-1, the complete variable domain is DGGITQSPKYLFRKEGQNVTLSCEQNLNHDAMYWYRQDPGQGLRLIYYSQIVNDFQKGDIAEGYSVSREKKESFPLTVTSAQKNPTAFYLCASSQGGIGMNTEAFFGQGTRLTVV.

The gene calls are TRBV9 and TRBJ1-1; D is uncertain. Germline values: CDR1 SGDLS, CDR2 YYNGEE. The CDR3 totals 14 residues. The ends were cut back, 1 base at V and 3 bases at J, with 10 bases in the middle. CDR3 nucleotide sequence: TGTGCCAGCAGCGTATCAGTTTTCGACACTGAAGCTTTCTTT. The encoded protein is CASSVSVFDTEAFF.

This sequence joins TRBV7-2 and TRBJ2-1, with 9 nucleotides matching TRBD2. V shed 5 bases, J shed 7 bases, and the junction held 9 bases outside the gene matches. The CDR3 length is 15 residues. Looked up from germline, CDR1 is SGHTA and CDR2 is FQGNSA. CDR3 amino acids: CASSPLSGSWNEQFF. The DNA for the CDR3 is TGTGCCAGCAGCCCCCTTAGCGGGAGTTGGAATGAGCAGTTCTTC.